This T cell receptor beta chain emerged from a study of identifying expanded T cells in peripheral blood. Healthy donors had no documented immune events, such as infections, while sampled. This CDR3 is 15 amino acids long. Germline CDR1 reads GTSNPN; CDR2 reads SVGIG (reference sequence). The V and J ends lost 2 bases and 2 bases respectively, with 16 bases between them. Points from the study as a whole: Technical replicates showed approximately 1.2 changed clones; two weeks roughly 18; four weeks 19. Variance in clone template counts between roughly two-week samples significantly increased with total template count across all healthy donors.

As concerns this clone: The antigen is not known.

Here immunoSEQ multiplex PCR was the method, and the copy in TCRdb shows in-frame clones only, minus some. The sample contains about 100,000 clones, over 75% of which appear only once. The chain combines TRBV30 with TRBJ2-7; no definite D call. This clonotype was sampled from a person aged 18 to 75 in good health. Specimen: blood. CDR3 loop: CAWSPRQTVPYEQYF. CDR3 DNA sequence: TGTGCCTGGAGTCCCCGGCAGACGGTACCCTACGAGCAGTACTTC.